In this sample, the clone carrying this T cell receptor beta chain turned up a few times. Its antigen is currently unknown. This record comes from a study of beta chain features in type 1 diabetes. Study outcomes and limitations: Naive, central memory and regulatory TCRB repertoires appeared more similar among patients than healthy donors. People with Type 1 diabetes carried modestly yet significantly shorter TCRB CDR3s in all four CD4+ subsets.

Trimming removed 4 bases at V and 5 bases at J, with 9 bases between. From germline, CDR1 is SQVTM and CDR2 ANQGSEA. The CDR3 extends over 11 amino acids. Sequenced material consisted of expressed TCRB transcripts (all of the isolated RNA was reverse transcribed). Average reads for naive, central memory and regulatory T cell samples were about 3.57 million. Using immunoSEQ multiplex PCR, the repertoire was profiled, and TCRdb retains in-frame clones only, with some absent. This table has fewer than 400,000 clones, approximately 10% appearing once. The chain employs TRBV29-1 and TRBJ2-7, with a possible D match to TRBD2 (5 bases). What was sequenced was central memory CD4+ T cells from blood. The receptor was isolated from a man aged 25-40 years with type 1 diabetes. In DNA, the CDR3 is TGCAGCGTTGTGGGAGCAAACGAGCAGTACTTC. Translated: CSVVGANEQYF.